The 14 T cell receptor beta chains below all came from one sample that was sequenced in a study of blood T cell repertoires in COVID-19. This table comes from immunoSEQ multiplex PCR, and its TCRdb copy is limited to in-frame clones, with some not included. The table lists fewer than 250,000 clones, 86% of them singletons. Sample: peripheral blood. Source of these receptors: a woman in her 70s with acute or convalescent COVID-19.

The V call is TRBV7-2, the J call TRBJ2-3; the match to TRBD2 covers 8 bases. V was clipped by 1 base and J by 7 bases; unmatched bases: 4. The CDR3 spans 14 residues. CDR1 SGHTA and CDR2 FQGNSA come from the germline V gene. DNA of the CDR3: TGTGCCAGCAGCTTAGGGCGGGGGGCGAATACGCAGTATTTT. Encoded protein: CASSLGRGANTQYF. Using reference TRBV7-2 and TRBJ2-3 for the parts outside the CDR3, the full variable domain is GAGVSQSPSNKVTEKGKDVELRCDPISGHTALYWYRQSLGQGLEFLIYFQGNSAPDKSGLPSDRFSAERTGGSVSTLTIQRTQQEDSAVYLCASSLGRGANTQYFGPGTRLTVL.

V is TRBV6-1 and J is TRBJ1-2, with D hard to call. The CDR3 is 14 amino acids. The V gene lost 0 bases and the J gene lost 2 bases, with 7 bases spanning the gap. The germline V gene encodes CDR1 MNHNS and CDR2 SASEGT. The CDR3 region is CASSEAGRNYGYTF. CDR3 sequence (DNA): TGTGCCAGCAGTGAAGCTGGCAGAAACTATGGCTACACCTTC.

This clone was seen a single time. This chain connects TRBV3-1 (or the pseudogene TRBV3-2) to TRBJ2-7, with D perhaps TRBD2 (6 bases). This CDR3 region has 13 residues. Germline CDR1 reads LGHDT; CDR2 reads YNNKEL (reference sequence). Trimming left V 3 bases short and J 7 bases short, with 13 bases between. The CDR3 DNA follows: TGTGCCAGCAGCCAGGGGGAGGTGGGAGAGCAGTACTTC. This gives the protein CASSQGEVGEQYF.

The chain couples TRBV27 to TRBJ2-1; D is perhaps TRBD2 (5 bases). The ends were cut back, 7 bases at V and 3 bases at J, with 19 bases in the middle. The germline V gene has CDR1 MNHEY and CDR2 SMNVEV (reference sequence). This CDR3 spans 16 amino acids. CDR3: CASTTEAARDYNEQFF. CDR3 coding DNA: TGTGCCAGCACTACGGAGGCGGCTAGAGACTACAATGAGCAGTTCTTC.

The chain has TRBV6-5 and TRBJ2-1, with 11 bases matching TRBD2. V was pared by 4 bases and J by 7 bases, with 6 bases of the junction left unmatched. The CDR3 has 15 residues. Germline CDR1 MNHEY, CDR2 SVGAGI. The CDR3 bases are TGTGCCAGCAGTTTAGCGGGAGGGCCCTTTAATGAGCAGTTCTTC. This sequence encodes CASSLAGGPFNEQFF.

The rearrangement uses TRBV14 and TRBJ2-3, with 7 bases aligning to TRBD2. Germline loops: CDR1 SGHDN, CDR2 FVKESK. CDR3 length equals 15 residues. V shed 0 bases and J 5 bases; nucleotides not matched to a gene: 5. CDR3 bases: TGTGCCAGCAGCCAAGACTCGGTAGCGGGAGATACGCAGTATTTT. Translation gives CASSQDSVAGDTQYF.

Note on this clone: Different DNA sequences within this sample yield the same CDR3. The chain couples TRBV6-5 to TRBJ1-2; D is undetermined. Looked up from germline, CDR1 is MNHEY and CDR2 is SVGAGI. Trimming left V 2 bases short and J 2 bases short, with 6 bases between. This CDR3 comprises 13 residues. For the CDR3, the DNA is TGTGCCAGCAGTTACACGGGGAACTATGGCTACACCTTC. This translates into CASSYTGNYGYTF.

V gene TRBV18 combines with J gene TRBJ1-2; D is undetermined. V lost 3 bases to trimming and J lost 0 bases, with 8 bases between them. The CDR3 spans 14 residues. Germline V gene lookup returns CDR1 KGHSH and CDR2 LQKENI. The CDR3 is CASSPAPSNYGYTF. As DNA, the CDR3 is TGTGCCAGCTCACCGGCACCTTCTAACTATGGCTACACCTTC.

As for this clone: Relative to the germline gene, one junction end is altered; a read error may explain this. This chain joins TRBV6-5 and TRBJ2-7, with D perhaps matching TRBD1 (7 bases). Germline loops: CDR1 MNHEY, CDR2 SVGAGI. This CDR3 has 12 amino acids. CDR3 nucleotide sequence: TGTGCCAGCAGGGCGTCAGGGGGGACAGCCACCTTC. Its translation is CASRASGGTATF.

CDR3 coding DNA: TGTGCCAGCAGTTTAGTCCGGGGAGGGGGACTCGAGCAGTACTTC. It encodes CASSLVRGGGLEQYF. The V gene is TRBV27, the J gene TRBJ2-7, with a tentative D call TRBD2 (7 bases). The germline gives CDR1 MNHEY, CDR2 SMNVEV (reference sequence). The CDR3 spans 15 residues. Trimming cost V 2 bases and J 6 bases, with 17 bases left between them.

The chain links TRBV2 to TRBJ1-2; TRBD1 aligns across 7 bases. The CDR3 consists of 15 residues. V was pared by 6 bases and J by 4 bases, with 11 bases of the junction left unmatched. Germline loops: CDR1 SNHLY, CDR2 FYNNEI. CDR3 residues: CASSLPRTGPYGYTF. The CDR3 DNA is TGTGCCAGCAGCCTACCTCGGACAGGCCCCTATGGCTACACCTTC.

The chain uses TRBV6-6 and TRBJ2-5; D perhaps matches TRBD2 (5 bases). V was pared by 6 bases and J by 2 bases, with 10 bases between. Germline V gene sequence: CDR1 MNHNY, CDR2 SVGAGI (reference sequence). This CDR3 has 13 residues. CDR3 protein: CASRETGQETQYF. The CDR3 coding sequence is TGTGCCAGCAGAGAGACGGGACAAGAGACCCAGTACTTC.

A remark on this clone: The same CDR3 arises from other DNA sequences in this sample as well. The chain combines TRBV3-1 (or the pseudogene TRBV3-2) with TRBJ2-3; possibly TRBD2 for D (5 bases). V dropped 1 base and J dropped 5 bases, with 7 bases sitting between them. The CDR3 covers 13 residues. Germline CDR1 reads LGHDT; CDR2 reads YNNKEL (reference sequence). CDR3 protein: CASSQAGGDTQYF. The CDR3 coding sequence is TGTGCCAGCAGCCAAGCAGGAGGAGATACGCAGTATTTT.

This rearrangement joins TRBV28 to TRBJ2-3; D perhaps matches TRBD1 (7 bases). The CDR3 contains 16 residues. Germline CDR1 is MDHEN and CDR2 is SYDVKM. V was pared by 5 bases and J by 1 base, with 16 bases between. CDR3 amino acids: CASSPGGGWGTDTQYF. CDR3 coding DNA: TGTGCCAGCAGTCCCGGAGGGGGCTGGGGCACAGATACGCAGTATTTT.